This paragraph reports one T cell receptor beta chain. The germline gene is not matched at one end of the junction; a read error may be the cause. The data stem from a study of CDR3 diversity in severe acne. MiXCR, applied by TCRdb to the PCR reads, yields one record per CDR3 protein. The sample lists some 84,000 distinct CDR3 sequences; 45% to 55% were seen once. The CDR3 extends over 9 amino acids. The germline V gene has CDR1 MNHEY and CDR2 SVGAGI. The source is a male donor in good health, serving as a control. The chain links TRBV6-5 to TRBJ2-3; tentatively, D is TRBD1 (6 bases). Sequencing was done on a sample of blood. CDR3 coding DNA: TGTGCCAGCAGTTACTCGACAGGTTTT. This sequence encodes CASSYSTGF.